Presented here are 5 T cell receptor beta chains from one specimen sequenced in a study of blood T cells in healthy people across ages (dated by TCRdb to between 2014 and 2016). The library was produced with 5' RACE. Sequenced using an Illumina HiSeq 2500. A second about 7 to 11 cycle PCR used a sample-barcoded 5' primer and a J-beta primer mix. In TCRdb, the public reads were trimmed at Q25 with fastp and aligned with MiXCR, with productive beta chains retained. Each entry merges the rows of one CDR3 protein and shows their most common DNA and genes. Within this sample are approximately 940,000 distinct CDR3 sequences, with around 46% of them counted one time only. The ten largest clonotypes hold roughly 13% of the sample. The sequenced sample consisted of blood. Receptors originate from a man aged 25 to 40 in good health.

The chain joins TRBV29-1 to TRBJ1-1; no clear D gene. Germline V gene data show CDR1 as SQVTM and CDR2 as ANQGSEA. V lost 7 bases to trimming and J lost 2 bases, with 8 bases between them. The CDR3 is 11 residues long. CDR3 protein: CSGTENTEAFF. The CDR3 DNA follows: TGCAGCGGAACGGAAAACACTGAAGCTTTCTTT.

J is TRBJ1-6 and V is TRBV10-3, with 7 bases lining up with TRBD1. V trimming: 6 bases; J trimming: 6 bases; junction bases outside the gene matches: 5. Germline V lookup: CDR1 ENHRY, CDR2 SYGVKD. The CDR3 is 14 amino acids. The CDR3 spells CAISDGTANSPLHF. The CDR3, as DNA: TGTGCCATCAGCGACGGGACAGCTAATTCACCCCTCCACTTT.

The CDR3 spells CASSQAASVAKNIQYF. DNA for the CDR3: TGTGCCAGCAGCCAAGCTGCGAGCGTAGCCAAAAACATTCAGTACTTC. V and J are TRBV3-1 and TRBJ2-4; no reliable D call. V shed 1 base and J shed 0 bases, with 10 bases lying between them. The CDR3 consists of 16 residues. Germline-derived CDR1 and CDR2 are LGHDT and YNNKEL (reference sequence). The variable domain in full, with the rest retrieved from reference TRBV3-1 and TRBJ2-4, is DTAVSQTPKYLVTQMGNDKSIKCEQNLGHDTMYWYKQDSKKFLKIMFSYNNKELIINETVPNRFSPKSPDKAHLNLHINSLELGDSAVYFCASSQAASVAKNIQYFGAGTRLSVL.

The DNA of the CDR3 is TGCGCCAGCAGGATAACAGGGGCTGTCACTGAAGCTTTCTTT. Translation: CASRITGAVTEAFF. The chain carries TRBV5-1 and TRBJ1-1; TRBD1 matches at 7 bases. Looked up from germline, CDR1 is SGHRS and CDR2 is YFSETQ. The CDR3 consists of 14 residues. V was pared by 5 bases and J by 4 bases, with 8 bases of the junction left unmatched.

This clonotype was found a few times. The chain combines TRBV6-5 with TRBJ1-6; TRBD1 aligns across 8 bases. This CDR3 spans 13 amino acids. Germline values: CDR1 MNHEY, CDR2 SVGAGI. After removal of 6 bases from V and 11 bases from J, the junction contained 6 bases not matched to a gene. The CDR3: CASRLRQGPPLHF. As DNA, the CDR3 is TGTGCCAGCAGGCTTCGACAGGGGCCACCCCTCCACTTT.